These T cell receptor beta chains were read from a single sample in a study of T-cell reconstitution after alpha-beta-depleted transplantation in children. A single record per CDR3 protein comes from TCRdb applying MiXCR to the PCR reads. This repertoire shows approximately 350,000 distinct CDR3 sequences, about 9.3% found once; its top ten account for approximately 2.3%. Sequenced material: PBMCs from the stem cell graft donor, taken from the stem cell graft. All receptors come from a human donor who donated a stem cell graft to a child with acute lymphoblastic leukemia. The CDR3 runs from the conserved cysteine through the conserved F or W. Each record gives: V gene, J gene, D gene, clone size, CDR3 protein, CDR3 DNA. A D gene is named only where the DNA matches it firmly. Size tells how often a clone was seen (once, few, many) or the class of an expanded clone, and some rows leave it out.

V gene: TRBV20-1; J gene: TRBJ2-2; D gene: TRBD2; clone size: few; CDR3 protein: CSAIGTSGRIGELFF; CDR3 DNA: TGCAGTGCTATCGGGACTAGCGGGAGGATCGGGGAGCTGTTTTTT
V gene: TRBV7-9; J gene: TRBJ1-1; D gene: -; clone size: few; CDR3 protein: CASSSQMNTEAFF; CDR3 DNA: TGTGCCAGCAGTTCCCAGATGAACACTGAAGCTTTCTTT
V gene: TRBV4-3; J gene: TRBJ1-1; D gene: -; clone size: -; CDR3 protein: CASSKGRMNTEAFF; CDR3 DNA: TGCGCCAGCAGCAAAGGACGGATGAACACTGAAGCTTTCTTT
V gene: TRBV12-3/TRBV12-4; J gene: TRBJ2-1; D gene: -; clone size: -; CDR3 protein: CASSPSTGYHNEQFF; CDR3 DNA: TGTGCCAGCAGTCCTAGTACGGGCTATCACAATGAGCAGTTCTTC
V gene: TRBV20-1; J gene: TRBJ2-7; D gene: -; clone size: -; CDR3 protein: CSARGEDRRYEQYF; CDR3 DNA: TGCAGTGCTAGGGGCGAGGACCGGCGCTACGAGCAGTACTTC
V gene: TRBV7-8; J gene: TRBJ2-3; D gene: -; clone size: many; CDR3 protein: CASKSTDTQYF; CDR3 DNA: TGTGCCAGCAAAAGCACAGATACGCAGTATTTT
V gene: TRBV30; J gene: TRBJ2-7; D gene: -; clone size: -; CDR3 protein: CAWSFDSASYEQYF; CDR3 DNA: TGTGCCTGGAGTTTTGACTCAGCCTCCTACGAGCAGTACTTC
V gene: TRBV20-1; J gene: TRBJ2-1; D gene: -; clone size: few; CDR3 protein: CSASSPDNEQFF; CDR3 DNA: TGCAGTGCTTCGTCTCCCGACAATGAGCAGTTCTTC
V gene: TRBV5-1; J gene: TRBJ1-2; D gene: -; clone size: few; CDR3 protein: CASSLEPADRANYGYTF; CDR3 DNA: TGCGCCAGCAGCTTGGAGCCGGCGGATCGAGCTAACTATGGCTACACCTTC
V gene: TRBV28; J gene: TRBJ1-2; D gene: -; clone size: few; CDR3 protein: CASSPRRVNYTF; CDR3 DNA: TGTGCCAGCAGTCCCCGGCGAGTAAACTACACCTTC
V gene: TRBV7-9; J gene: TRBJ2-7; D gene: TRBD1; clone size: few; CDR3 protein: CASSPGQGAAYEQYF; CDR3 DNA: TGTGCCAGCAGCCCTGGACAGGGGGCCGCCTACGAGCAGTACTTC
V gene: TRBV27; J gene: TRBJ2-1; D gene: -; clone size: -; CDR3 protein: CASSLWEGALDEQFF; CDR3 DNA: TGTGCCAGCAGTTTATGGGAGGGGGCGCTCGATGAGCAGTTCTTC
V gene: TRBV12-3/TRBV12-4; J gene: TRBJ2-2; D gene: -; clone size: -; CDR3 protein: CASSFGRTGELFF; CDR3 DNA: TGTGCCAGCAGTTTCGGCCGCACCGGGGAGCTGTTTTTT
V gene: TRBV4-2; J gene: TRBJ1-2; D gene: TRBD1; clone size: few; CDR3 protein: CASSQDFGQGAIGYTF; CDR3 DNA: TGTGCCAGCAGCCAAGATTTCGGACAGGGGGCTATTGGCTACACCTTC
V gene: TRBV20-1; J gene: TRBJ2-5; D gene: TRBD1; clone size: -; CDR3 protein: CSAYPGQGRAETQYF; CDR3 DNA: TGCAGTGCTTATCCGGGACAGGGCAGGGCAGAGACCCAGTACTTC
V gene: TRBV12-3/TRBV12-4; J gene: TRBJ1-1; D gene: -; clone size: many; CDR3 protein: CASSPGSTEAFF; CDR3 DNA: TGTGCCAGCAGCCCAGGGAGCACTGAAGCTTTCTTT
V gene: TRBV5-1; J gene: TRBJ1-5; D gene: TRBD1; clone size: few; CDR3 protein: CASSLGIQIQGGNQPQHF; CDR3 DNA: TGCGCCAGCAGCTTGGGGATCCAGATACAGGGGGGTAATCAGCCCCAGCATTTT
V gene: TRBV2; J gene: TRBJ2-3; D gene: TRBD2; clone size: -; CDR3 protein: CASSSLAGGSDTQYF; CDR3 DNA: TGTGCCAGCAGTTCGCTAGCGGGGGGCTCAGATACGCAGTATTTT
V gene: TRBV30; J gene: TRBJ2-7; D gene: -; clone size: -; CDR3 protein: CAWRSPSGEQYF; CDR3 DNA: TGTGCCTGGAGGAGTCCCAGTGGCGAGCAGTACTTC
V gene: TRBV7-2; J gene: TRBJ2-2; D gene: TRBD2; clone size: many; CDR3 protein: CASRLSGAYSNTGELFF; CDR3 DNA: TGTGCCAGCAGACTTAGCGGGGCCTATTCGAACACCGGGGAGCTGTTTTTT
V gene: TRBV6-1; J gene: TRBJ1-1; D gene: -; clone size: many; CDR3 protein: CASTSAVNTEAFF; CDR3 DNA: TGTGCCAGCACATCGGCAGTGAACACTGAAGCTTTCTTT
V gene: TRBV3-1; J gene: TRBJ2-2; D gene: TRBD1; clone size: few; CDR3 protein: CASSRGQSNTGELFF; CDR3 DNA: TGTGCCAGCAGCCGGGGACAGTCGAACACCGGGGAGCTGTTTTTT
V gene: TRBV6-5; J gene: TRBJ1-1; D gene: -; clone size: -; CDR3 protein: CASRGDTEAFF; CDR3 DNA: TGTGCCAGCAGAGGGGACACTGAAGCTTTCTTT
V gene: TRBV3-1; J gene: TRBJ1-1; D gene: -; clone size: few; CDR3 protein: CASRPPGSLNTEAFF; CDR3 DNA: TGTGCCAGCAGACCGCCAGGGAGCCTGAACACTGAAGCTTTCTTT
V gene: TRBV7-6; J gene: TRBJ2-7; D gene: -; clone size: -; CDR3 protein: CASSPGPSNYEQYF; CDR3 DNA: TGTGCCAGCAGCCCGGGACCGTCAAACTACGAGCAGTACTTC
V gene: TRBV20-1; J gene: TRBJ1-1; D gene: -; clone size: many; CDR3 protein: CSASYQGTEAFF; CDR3 DNA: TGCAGTGCTAGCTATCAGGGAACTGAAGCTTTCTTT
V gene: TRBV7-2; J gene: TRBJ1-1; D gene: -; clone size: few; CDR3 protein: CASSPAGGLNTEAFF; CDR3 DNA: TGTGCCAGCAGCCCCGCGGGGGGGTTGAACACTGAAGCTTTCTTT
V gene: TRBV20-1; J gene: TRBJ2-7; D gene: -; clone size: -; CDR3 protein: CSAFPRAWSSYEQYF; CDR3 DNA: TGCAGTGCTTTCCCCCGGGCCTGGTCATCCTACGAGCAGTACTTC
V gene: TRBV5-4; J gene: TRBJ2-3; D gene: TRBD2; clone size: -; CDR3 protein: CASSPRAGVGTDTQYF; CDR3 DNA: TGTGCCAGCAGCCCCCGAGCGGGAGTGGGCACAGATACGCAGTATTTT
V gene: TRBV7-9; J gene: TRBJ2-1; D gene: TRBD2; clone size: few; CDR3 protein: CASSLAVLAGVGEQFF; CDR3 DNA: TGTGCCAGCAGCTTGGCAGTTCTAGCGGGAGTTGGTGAGCAGTTCTTC
V gene: TRBV5-1; J gene: TRBJ1-4; D gene: TRBD1; clone size: many; CDR3 protein: CASSLAKDRENEKLFF; CDR3 DNA: TGCGCCAGCAGCTTGGCTAAGGACAGGGAGAATGAAAAACTGTTTTTT
V gene: TRBV7-9; J gene: TRBJ2-3; D gene: -; clone size: -; CDR3 protein: CASSSTVLNTDTQYF; CDR3 DNA: TGTGCCAGCAGCTCAACGGTTTTGAACACAGATACGCAGTATTTT
V gene: TRBV28; J gene: TRBJ2-5; D gene: -; clone size: many; CDR3 protein: CASSLRSGGLYF; CDR3 DNA: TGTGCCAGCAGTCTCAGGAGTGGGGGTCTTTACTTC
V gene: TRBV4-3; J gene: TRBJ2-2; D gene: -; clone size: -; CDR3 protein: CASSQDPWGTHPSGELFF; CDR3 DNA: TGCGCCAGCAGCCAAGATCCCTGGGGGACTCACCCTTCCGGGGAGCTGTTTTTT
V gene: TRBV12-5; J gene: TRBJ1-5; D gene: -; clone size: -; CDR3 protein: CASGFDQPQHF; CDR3 DNA: TGTGCTAGTGGTTTCGATCAGCCCCAGCATTTT
V gene: TRBV27; J gene: TRBJ1-4; D gene: -; clone size: -; CDR3 protein: CASRQTRLTNEKLFF; CDR3 DNA: TGTGCCAGCCGCCAGACCCGGCTTACTAATGAAAAACTGTTTTTT
V gene: TRBV3-1; J gene: TRBJ1-3; D gene: TRBD1; clone size: few; CDR3 protein: CASSLRDRGRIKPNSGNTIYF; CDR3 DNA: TGTGCCAGCAGCCTCCGGGACAGGGGGAGAATAAAGCCGAACTCTGGAAACACCATATATTTT